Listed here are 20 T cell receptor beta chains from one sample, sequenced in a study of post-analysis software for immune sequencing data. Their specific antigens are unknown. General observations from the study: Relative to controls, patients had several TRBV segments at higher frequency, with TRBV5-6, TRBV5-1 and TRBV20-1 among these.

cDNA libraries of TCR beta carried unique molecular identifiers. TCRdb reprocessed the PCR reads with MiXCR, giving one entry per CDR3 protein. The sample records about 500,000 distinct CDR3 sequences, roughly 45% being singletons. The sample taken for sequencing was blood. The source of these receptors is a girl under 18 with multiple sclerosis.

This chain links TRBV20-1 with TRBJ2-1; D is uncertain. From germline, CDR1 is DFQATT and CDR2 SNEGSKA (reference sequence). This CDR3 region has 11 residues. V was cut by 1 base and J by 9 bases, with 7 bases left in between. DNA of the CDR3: TGCAGTGCTAGAGGCAGCGTTGAGCAGTTCTTC. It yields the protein CSARGSVEQFF.

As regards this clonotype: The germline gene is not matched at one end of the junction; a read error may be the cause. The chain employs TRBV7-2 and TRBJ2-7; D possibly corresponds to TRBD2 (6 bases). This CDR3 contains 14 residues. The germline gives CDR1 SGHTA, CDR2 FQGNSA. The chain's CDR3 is CAGSRSDGGETLYF. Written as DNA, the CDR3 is TGTGCCGGCAGCAGATCGGACGGGGGAGAGACCCTGTACTTC. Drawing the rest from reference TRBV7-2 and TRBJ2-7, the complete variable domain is GAGVSQSPSNKVTEKGKDVELRCDPISGHTALYWYRQSLGQGLEFLIYFQGNSAPDKSGLPSDRFSAERTGGSVSTLTIQRTQQEDSAVYLCAGSRSDGGETLYFGPGTRLTVT.

DNA for the CDR3: TGTGCCAGCAGCTTGGCCACCGGACTAGCGGGAGGGGGTGAGCAGTTCTTC. As protein: CASSLATGLAGGGEQFF. V usage is TRBV5-5 and J usage is TRBJ2-1; TRBD2 aligns across 15 bases. Germline V lookup: CDR1 SGHKS, CDR2 YYEKEE (reference sequence). V dropped 0 bases and J dropped 9; count of bases not matched to a gene: 7. The CDR3 length is 17 residues. Complete variable domain (other parts from reference TRBV5-5 and TRBJ2-1): DAGVTQSPTHLIKTRGQQVTLRCSPISGHKSVSWYQQVLGQGPQFIFQYYEKEERGRGNFPDRFSARQFPNYSSELNVNALLLGDSALYLCASSLATGLAGGGEQFFGPGTRLTVL.

The DNA of the CDR3 is TGTGCCAGCACCGCGGAAGAGTGGGCCCTCTCTGGGGCCAACGTCCTGACTTTC. Translating it yields CASTAEEWALSGANVLTF. This rearrangement joins TRBV7-9 to TRBJ2-6, with D unclear. Per germline, CDR1 SEHNR and CDR2 FQNEAQ (reference sequence). V was trimmed by 7 bases and J by 0 bases, leaving 19 bases between them. This CDR3 has 18 amino acids.

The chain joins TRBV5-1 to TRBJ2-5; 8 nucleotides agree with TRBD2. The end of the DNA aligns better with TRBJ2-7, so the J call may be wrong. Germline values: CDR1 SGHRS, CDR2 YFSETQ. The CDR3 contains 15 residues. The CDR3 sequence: CASSLAAGEVDEQYF. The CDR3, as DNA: TGCGCCAGCAGCTTGGCAGCGGGAGAGGTTGACGAGCAGTACTTC.

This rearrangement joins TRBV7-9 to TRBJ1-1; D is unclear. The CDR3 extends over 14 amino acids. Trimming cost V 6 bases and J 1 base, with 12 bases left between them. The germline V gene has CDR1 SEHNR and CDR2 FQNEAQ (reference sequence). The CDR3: CASSLSGQNTEAFF. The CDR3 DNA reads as TGTGCCAGCAGTCTCTCGGGCCAGAACACTGAAGCTTTCTTT.

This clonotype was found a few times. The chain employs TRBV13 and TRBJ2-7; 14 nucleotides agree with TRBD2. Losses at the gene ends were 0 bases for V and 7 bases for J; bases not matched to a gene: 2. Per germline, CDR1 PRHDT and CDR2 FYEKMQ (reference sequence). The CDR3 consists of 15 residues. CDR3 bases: TGTGCCAGCAGCTTAGGGGGACTAGCGGGAGAAGAGCAGTACTTC. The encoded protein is CASSLGGLAGEEQYF.

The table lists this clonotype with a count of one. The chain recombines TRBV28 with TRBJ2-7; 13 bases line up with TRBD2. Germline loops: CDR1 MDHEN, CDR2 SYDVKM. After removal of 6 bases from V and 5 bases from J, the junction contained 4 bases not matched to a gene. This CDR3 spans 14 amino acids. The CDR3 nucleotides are TGTGCCAGCAGACTAGCGGGAGGGCCCGACGAGCAGTACTTC. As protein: CASRLAGGPDEQYF.

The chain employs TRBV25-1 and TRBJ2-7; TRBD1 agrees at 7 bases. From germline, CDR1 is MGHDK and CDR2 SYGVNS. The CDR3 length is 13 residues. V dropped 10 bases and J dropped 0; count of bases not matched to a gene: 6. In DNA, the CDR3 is TGTGCCACCCAACAGGGGCCCTCCTACGAGCAGTACTTC. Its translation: CATQQGPSYEQYF.

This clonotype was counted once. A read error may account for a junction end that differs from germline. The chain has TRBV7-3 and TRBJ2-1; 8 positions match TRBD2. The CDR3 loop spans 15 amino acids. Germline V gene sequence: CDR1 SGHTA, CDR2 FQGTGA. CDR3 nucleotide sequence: TGTGCCAGCAGCCCGGGACTAGTAAGCTACGATGAGCAGTTCTTC. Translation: CASSPGLVSYDEQFF.

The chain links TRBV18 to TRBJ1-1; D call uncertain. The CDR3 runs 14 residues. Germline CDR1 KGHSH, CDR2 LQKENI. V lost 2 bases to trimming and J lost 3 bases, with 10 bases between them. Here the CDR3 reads CASSPDAGDTEAFF. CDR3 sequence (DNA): TGTGCCAGCTCACCAGACGCGGGCGACACTGAAGCTTTCTTT.

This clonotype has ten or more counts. The CDR3 region is CASSLGTGQGYGYTF. DNA for the CDR3: TGCGCCAGCAGCTTGGGGACCGGGCAGGGCTATGGCTACACCTTC. The V call is TRBV5-1, the J call TRBJ1-2, with D perhaps TRBD1 (5 bases). CDR1 and CDR2 (germline): SGHRS, YFSETQ. The V and J ends lost 0 bases and 4 bases respectively, with 13 bases between them. The CDR3 length is 15 residues.

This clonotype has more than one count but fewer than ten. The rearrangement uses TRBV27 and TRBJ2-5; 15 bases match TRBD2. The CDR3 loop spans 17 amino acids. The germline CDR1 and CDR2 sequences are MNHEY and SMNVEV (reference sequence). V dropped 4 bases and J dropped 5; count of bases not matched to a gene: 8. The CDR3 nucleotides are TGTGCCAGCAGTTCGACACGGACTAGCGGGAGGGTGGAGACCCAGTACTTC. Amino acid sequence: CASSSTRTSGRVETQYF.

CDR3 in amino acids: CASSLGGKGGDTQYF. CDR3 nucleotide sequence: TGTGCCAGCAGCTTAGGCGGGAAGGGAGGAGATACGCAGTATTTT. The rearrangement joins TRBV7-3 to TRBJ2-3; D perhaps matches TRBD2 (6 bases). The CDR3 is 15 amino acids. Germline V lookup: CDR1 SGHTA, CDR2 FQGTGA. Trimming took off 2 bases at V and 5 bases at J, with 14 bases between the two ends.

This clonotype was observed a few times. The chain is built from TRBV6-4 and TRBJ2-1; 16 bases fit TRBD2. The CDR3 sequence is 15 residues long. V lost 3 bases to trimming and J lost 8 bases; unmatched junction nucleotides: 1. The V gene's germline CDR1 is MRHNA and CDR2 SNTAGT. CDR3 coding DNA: TGTGCCAGCAGTGAAGGGACTAGCGGGAGGGATGAGCAGTTCTTC. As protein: CASSEGTSGRDEQFF.

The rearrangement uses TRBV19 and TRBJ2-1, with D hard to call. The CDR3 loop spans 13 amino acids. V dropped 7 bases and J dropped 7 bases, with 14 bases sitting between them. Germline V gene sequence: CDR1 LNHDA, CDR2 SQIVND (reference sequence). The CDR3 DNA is TGTGCCAGTACGAGCGTTATAGGGAATGAGCAGTTCTTC. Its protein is CASTSVIGNEQFF.

CDR3 coding DNA: TGTGCCAGCAGCCCTAGAGGGCAGGGGAGGGACGAAAAACTGTTTTTT. This gives the protein CASSPRGQGRDEKLFF. This chain uses TRBV9 with TRBJ1-4, with D perhaps TRBD1 (6 bases). V gave up 4 bases and J gave up 8 bases, with 21 bases separating them. Germline V gene data show CDR1 as SGDLS and CDR2 as YYNGEE. CDR3 length: 16 amino acids. The full variable domain, in which reference TRBV9 and TRBJ1-4 provide the parts outside the CDR3, is DSGVTQTPKHLITATGQRVTLRCSPRSGDLSVYWYQQSLDQGLQFLIQYYNGEERAKGNILERFSAQQFPDLHSELNLSSLELGDSALYFCASSPRGQGRDEKLFFGSGTQLSVL.

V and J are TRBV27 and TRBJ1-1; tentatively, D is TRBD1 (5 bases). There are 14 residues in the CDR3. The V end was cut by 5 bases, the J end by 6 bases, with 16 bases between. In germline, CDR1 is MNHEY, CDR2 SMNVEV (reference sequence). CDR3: CASSRDGGVPEAFF. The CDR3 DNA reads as TGTGCCAGCAGTCGCGACGGGGGAGTTCCTGAAGCTTTCTTT.

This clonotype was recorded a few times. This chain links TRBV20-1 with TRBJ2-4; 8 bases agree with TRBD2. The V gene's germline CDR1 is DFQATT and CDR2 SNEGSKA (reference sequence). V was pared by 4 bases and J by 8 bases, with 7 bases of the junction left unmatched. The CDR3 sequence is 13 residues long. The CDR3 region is CSATATSEYIQYF. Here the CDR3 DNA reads TGCAGTGCTACCGCGACTAGCGAGTACATTCAGTACTTC.

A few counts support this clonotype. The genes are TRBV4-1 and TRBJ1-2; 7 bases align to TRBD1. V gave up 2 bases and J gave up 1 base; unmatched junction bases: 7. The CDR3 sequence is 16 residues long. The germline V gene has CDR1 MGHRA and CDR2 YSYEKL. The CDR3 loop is CASSQHGTVDNYGYTF. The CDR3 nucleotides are TGCGCCAGCAGCCAACACGGGACAGTCGATAACTATGGCTACACCTTC.